This T cell receptor (beta chain) was found in a study of CD8 T cells in ankylosing spondylitis. TCRdb called the 5' RACE reads again in MiXCR, with one record for every CDR3 protein. The sample shows a few hundred thousand distinct CDR3 sequences, approximately 20% of them seen only once. About this clonotype itself: What it binds is unknown.

Study results and limitations: Characteristic of ankylosing spondylitis blood, it appeared, was a TCR beta motif comprising about 8 highly homologous variants.

The V gene lost 5 bases and the J gene lost 9 bases, with 14 bases spanning the gap. The CDR3 has 14 amino acids. CDR1 is SEHNR and CDR2 is FQNEAQ in the germline V gene (reference sequence). Sequenced input: blood, either unsorted or a sorted T cell fraction (not recorded which). The chain employs TRBV7-9 and TRBJ1-6; D not resolved. The clonotype comes from a male donor with ankylosing spondylitis. DNA for the CDR3: TGTGCCAGCAGCCCCCGGACCTCCCCTTCACCCCTCCACTTT. This encodes CASSPRTSPSPLHF.